The rows below give T cell receptor beta chains drawn from one sample of a study of control samples from healthy donors and cancer patients. The data were produced by immunoSEQ multiplex PCR, yet TCRdb's version contains in-frame clones alone and is incomplete. The sample includes about 150,000 clones, over 90% of them seen just once. The sequencing sample was made of blood. These receptors originate from a man between 45 and 60 years old in good health. The conserved cysteine and the conserved F or W are not part of the CDR3 here.

v_call: TRBV19; j_call: TRBJ2-7; cdr3_aa: ASSSTSAQGAGEQY
v_call: TRBV19; j_call: TRBJ2-1; cdr3_aa: ASSQRRDNEQF
v_call: TRBV10-2; j_call: TRBJ2-3; cdr3_aa: ASSESGPDTQY
v_call: TRBV5-1; j_call: TRBJ2-5; cdr3_aa: ASSSNLAVPRETQY
v_call: TRBV4-1; j_call: TRBJ2-1; cdr3_aa: ASSQGTSPPHNEQF
v_call: TRBV12-3/TRBV12-4; j_call: TRBJ1-4; cdr3_aa: ASSRDRSEKLF
v_call: TRBV2; j_call: TRBJ1-5; cdr3_aa: ASSEITGGGQPQH
v_call: TRBV28; j_call: TRBJ2-7; cdr3_aa: ASSPPLGRTNEQY
v_call: TRBV4-2; j_call: TRBJ2-3; cdr3_aa: ASSQELVSDRTDTQY
v_call: TRBV14; j_call: TRBJ1-2; cdr3_aa: ASSQDGRLANYGYT
v_call: TRBV9; j_call: TRBJ2-1; cdr3_aa: ASSPREGGSYNEQF
v_call: TRBV5-1; j_call: TRBJ1-4; cdr3_aa: ASSNEGGEKLF
v_call: TRBV15; j_call: TRBJ1-2; cdr3_aa: ATSNPQGWNYGYT
v_call: TRBV30; j_call: TRBJ2-7; cdr3_aa: AWRRGSTTYEQY
v_call: TRBV30; j_call: TRBJ2-1; cdr3_aa: AWSLLQGNNEQF
v_call: TRBV6-1; j_call: TRBJ2-7; cdr3_aa: ASSEGQGPFSYEQY